The 27 T cell receptor beta chains reported below all come from one sample, sequenced in a study of regulatory T cells in long-lasting Graves disease. Arm-PCR of CDR3 regions and iRepertoire HTBI primers were the basis on which TCR beta libraries were built. MiXCR, run by TCRdb on the multiplex PCR reads, gives a single entry per CDR3 protein. This table holds roughly 500,000 distinct CDR3 sequences, roughly a fifth found once. Time point meaning: persistent/refractory GD, antithyroid drugs over 5 years with positive TRAb. Generation of the TCR library employed RNA extracted from PBMCs. This specimen consisted of peripheral blood mononuclear cells (PBMCs), obtained when the disease was refractory, from a patient treated with antithyroid drugs. The receptors were sampled from a female donor with Graves disease.

This clonotype was observed many times. The chain has TRBV28 and TRBJ1-1; D unresolved. V lost 2 bases and J 6 bases, leaving 10 bases between the germline ends. From germline, CDR1 is MDHEN and CDR2 SYDVKM. This CDR3 has 13 residues. CDR3 sequence: CASSLGGISEAFF. CDR3 in DNA: TGTGCCAGCAGTTTAGGAGGGATCTCTGAAGCTTTCTTT.

This clonotype appeared a few times. The rearrangement uses TRBV30 and TRBJ1-3; no firm D call. V gave up 2 bases and J gave up 9 bases, with 11 bases separating them. This CDR3 is 12 amino acids long. Looked up from germline, CDR1 is GTSNPN and CDR2 is SVGIG (reference sequence). This CDR3 is CAWSPSSPTIYF. DNA of the CDR3: TGTGCCTGGAGTCCATCTTCCCCCACCATATATTTT.

This clonotype was detected many times. The J gene is TRBJ1-5, the V gene TRBV28; D gene unclear. The germline gives CDR1 MDHEN, CDR2 SYDVKM. There are 14 residues in the CDR3. With 3 bases removed from V and 3 bases from J, the gap between germline ends came to 9 bases. The CDR3 loop is CASSFDGYNQPQHF. The CDR3, as DNA: TGTGCCAGCAGTTTCGACGGGTACAATCAGCCCCAGCATTTT.

In its sample, this clonotype was seen many times. The chain joins TRBV28 to TRBJ1-5; tentatively, D is TRBD1 (5 bases). Germline V gene lookup returns CDR1 MDHEN and CDR2 SYDVKM. The CDR3 sequence is 15 residues long. The germline V and J ends were trimmed by 8 bases and 2 bases, with 16 bases remaining between them. CDR3 sequence: CASGDGVLGNQPQHF. In DNA, the CDR3 is TGTGCCAGCGGGGACGGGGTATTAGGCAATCAGCCCCAGCATTTT. The whole variable domain, filled in from reference TRBV28 and TRBJ1-5, reads DVKVTQSSRYLVKRTGEKVFLECVQDMDHENMFWYRQDPGLGLRLIYFSYDVKMKEKGDIPEGYSVSREKKERFSLILESASTNQTSMYLCASGDGVLGNQPQHFGDGTRLSIL.

This clonotype was seen ten or more times. V usage is TRBV24-1 and J usage is TRBJ1-1; possibly TRBD1 for D (6 bases). The CDR3 has 15 amino acids. Per the germline V gene, CDR1 is KGHDR and CDR2 is SFDVKD. The ends were cut back, 3 bases at V and 5 bases at J, with 15 bases in the middle. The CDR3 here is CATSDGQGLGTEAFF. In nucleotides, the CDR3 is TGTGCCACCAGTGATGGGCAGGGGCTCGGAACTGAAGCTTTCTTT.

This clonotype was recorded many times. V is TRBV20-1 and J is TRBJ2-5; 8 positions agree with TRBD1. The CDR3 is 13 residues long. V shed 0 bases, J shed 4 bases, and the junction held 1 base outside the gene matches. Germline lookup yields CDR1 DFQATT and CDR2 SNEGSKA (reference sequence). The CDR3 region is CSARDDRGETQYF. The CDR3 nucleotides read TGCAGTGCTAGAGACGACAGGGGAGAGACCCAGTACTTC.

There are many counts of this clonotype. This chain connects TRBV3-1 to TRBJ2-5; no clear D. Germline V gene lookup returns CDR1 LGHDT and CDR2 YNNKEL (reference sequence). The V and J ends lost 1 base and 2 bases respectively, with 14 bases between them. There are 16 residues in the CDR3. The CDR3 DNA is TGTGCCAGCAGCCAAGTCGTATTTATGTTACAAGAGACCCAGTACTTC. This codes for CASSQVVFMLQETQYF.

This clonotype has a count of ten or more. V usage is TRBV6-2 or TRBV6-3 and J usage is TRBJ1-4; D might be TRBD1 (6 bases). V was shortened by 0 bases and J by 8 bases, with 13 bases between the two germline ends. The CDR3 has 15 residues. Germline assignment: CDR1 MNHEY and CDR2 SVGEGT. CDR3 loop: CASSYSAGDVEKLFF. The CDR3 DNA sequence: TGTGCCAGCAGTTACTCGGCAGGGGATGTGGAAAAACTGTTTTTT.

This rearrangement joins TRBV29-1 to TRBJ2-7; D gene uncertain. Germline-derived CDR1 and CDR2 are SQVTM and ANQGSEA. The CDR3 covers 12 residues. The V gene lost 6 bases and the J gene lost 4 bases, with 13 bases spanning the gap. The CDR3 nucleotides are TGCAGCGTCAGACCGACAACATACGAGCAGTACTTC. Translating gives CSVRPTTYEQYF.

This clonotype was picked up one time. Possible read error: a much larger clone is one base away. This chain links TRBV3-1 with TRBJ1-1; no definite D call. The V gene lost 0 bases and the J gene lost 3 bases, with 8 bases spanning the gap. Germline V gene lookup returns CDR1 LGHDT and CDR2 YNNKEL (reference sequence). The CDR3 loop spans 14 amino acids. CDR3 residues: CASSQDVFYTEAFF. The CDR3, as DNA: TGTGCCAGCAGCCAAGATGTGTTTTACACTGAAGCTTTCTTT.

About this clonotype itself: A much larger clonotype is one base distant, so this may be a read error. The V and J genes are TRBV12-3 or TRBV12-4 and TRBJ2-7, with a possible D match to TRBD1 (5 bases). Trimming pared 6 bases from V and 0 bases from J, leaving 12 bases between. This CDR3 has 14 amino acids. The CDR3 loop reads CASSQTVGSYEQYV. The CDR3 nucleotides are TGTGCCAGCAGCCAGACAGTGGGCTCCTACGAGCAGTACGTC.

This clonotype showed up many times. The chain couples TRBV28 to TRBJ2-7, with D possibly matching TRBD2 (7 bases). V lost 3 bases, J lost 3 bases, and 12 bases lay in between. Germline CDR1 is MDHEN and CDR2 is SYDVKM. The CDR3 sequence is 14 residues long. The CDR3 sequence is CASSLAGGLYEQYF. CDR3 bases: TGTGCCAGCAGTTTGGCCGGGGGGCTCTACGAGCAGTACTTC.

This clonotype was seen only a few times. The rearrangement uses TRBV27 and TRBJ1-2; TRBD1 might be the D (6 bases). Germline values: CDR1 MNHEY, CDR2 SMNVEV (reference sequence). This CDR3 region has 15 residues. The V end lost 6 bases, the J end lost 1 base, and 15 bases lay between the germline ends. CDR3 loop: CASRPFRGGNYGYTF. The CDR3 nucleotides are TGTGCCAGCAGACCATTCAGGGGAGGTAACTATGGCTACACCTTC.

Ten or more counts support this clonotype. The CDR3 sequence is CASSTNAGGHYEQYF. The CDR3 coding sequence is TGTGCCAGCAGTACCAACGCAGGGGGGCACTACGAGCAGTACTTC. The chain joins TRBV28 to TRBJ2-7; a weak D match, TRBD1 (7 bases). CDR3 size: 15 residues. Trimming removed 5 bases from V and 3 bases from J, with 17 bases in between. The germline V gene has CDR1 MDHEN and CDR2 SYDVKM.

This clonotype showed up just a few times. The chain combines TRBV7-3 with TRBJ1-1; no clear D gene. The CDR3 contains 13 residues. V was shortened by 5 bases and J by 3 bases, with 10 bases between the two germline ends. The germline V gene has CDR1 SGHTA and CDR2 FQGTGA. The CDR3 DNA follows: TGTGCCAGCAGCCCAGAGAGGGACACTGAAGCTTTCTTT. As protein: CASSPERDTEAFF. The variable domain in full, with the rest retrieved from reference TRBV7-3 and TRBJ1-1, is GAGVSQTPSNKVTEKGKYVELRCDPISGHTALYWYRQSLGQGPEFLIYFQGTGAADDSGLPNDRFFAVRPEGSVSTLKIQRTERGDSAVYLCASSPERDTEAFFGQGTRLTVV.

The sample holds many counts of this clonotype. The genes are TRBV28 and TRBJ1-5; D gene ambiguous. The germline CDR1 and CDR2 sequences are MDHEN and SYDVKM. CDR3 length: 14 amino acids. The V end was cut by 3 bases, the J end by 0 bases, with 6 bases between. The CDR3 is CASSFEGSNQPQHF. Written as DNA, the CDR3 is TGTGCCAGCAGTTTCGAGGGTAGCAATCAGCCCCAGCATTTT.

This clonotype was counted at least ten times. The chain uses TRBV15 and TRBJ2-7, with 9 bases aligning to TRBD1. The CDR3 has 16 residues. Per germline, CDR1 LNHNV and CDR2 YYDKDF (reference sequence). J gave up 6 bases and V 1 base, and 10 bases lay outside the gene matches. The CDR3 region has the DNA TGTGCCACCAGCAGAGTCCCGCCGGACAGGGGAGGCGAGCAGTACTTC. This gives the protein CATSRVPPDRGGEQYF.

The chain recombines TRBV9 with TRBJ1-5, with 10 bases fitting TRBD1. Germline CDR1 SGDLS, CDR2 YYNGEE. The ends lost 3 bases at V and 6 bases at J; junction bases unmatched: 6. This CDR3 is built from 15 residues. The CDR3 spells CASSASGTGVQPQHF. DNA of the CDR3: TGTGCCAGCAGCGCATCCGGGACAGGGGTTCAGCCCCAGCATTTT.

At least ten counts were recorded for this clonotype. V gene TRBV20-1 combines with J gene TRBJ2-7; TRBD2 is a possible D gene (6 bases). This CDR3 contains 13 residues. Germline CDR1 reads DFQATT; CDR2 reads SNEGSKA (reference sequence). The V gene lost 5 bases and the J gene lost 2 bases, with 13 bases spanning the gap. The DNA for the CDR3 is TGCAGTGCTGTTCTAGCGCTAACCTACGAGCAGTACTTC. It yields the protein CSAVLALTYEQYF.

Note on this clonotype: A much larger clonotype is one base distant, so this may be a read error. The chain employs TRBV7-3 and TRBJ2-2; unclear D gene. V was trimmed by 1 base and J by 1 base, leaving 10 bases between them. This CDR3 has 16 residues. Germline loops: CDR1 SGHTA, CDR2 FQGTGA. The CDR3 spells CASSLSRGVNTGELFF. CDR3 nucleotides: TGTGCCAGCAGCTTAAGTCGTGGGGTGAACACCGGGGAGCTGTTTTTT.

This clonotype was observed a few times. A junction end diverges from the germline sequence, so it may reflect a read error. This chain uses TRBV29-1 with TRBJ2-5, with no clear D. Germline V gene lookup returns CDR1 SQVTM and CDR2 ANQGSEA. The CDR3 is 12 residues long. The CDR3 DNA follows: TGCAGCGTTGAAGGCTCGAAGGGCGGTCTGGACTTC. Protein product: CSVEGSKGGLDF.

In this sample, this clonotype turned up many times. V usage is TRBV20-1 and J usage is TRBJ2-5, with a possible D match to TRBD2 (6 bases). CDR3 length: 14 amino acids. The V end lost 6 bases, the J end lost 5 bases, and 19 bases lay between the germline ends. CDR1 DFQATT and CDR2 SNEGSKA come from the germline V gene (reference sequence). For the CDR3, the DNA is TGCAGTGCCTTCGCCGGGACTCAAGGCGAGACCCAGTACTTC. Residues: CSAFAGTQGETQYF.

This clonotype was detected many times. The chain's CDR3 is CASGWGIGRGYTF. Here the CDR3 DNA reads TGTGCCAGTGGATGGGGGATCGGACGTGGCTACACCTTC. The chain recombines TRBV19 with TRBJ1-2, with TRBD1 as a possible D gene (5 bases). This CDR3 has 13 amino acids. The ends were cut back, 8 bases at V and 7 bases at J, with 17 bases in the middle. The V gene's germline CDR1 is LNHDA and CDR2 SQIVND (reference sequence).

CDR3 residues: CSATGQGAYEQYF. The DNA of the CDR3 is TGCAGTGCTACGGGACAGGGGGCATACGAGCAGTACTTC. The chain is built from TRBV20-1 and TRBJ2-7; TRBD1 aligns across 12 bases. The CDR3 consists of 13 residues. Germline V gives CDR1 DFQATT, CDR2 SNEGSKA (reference sequence). V shed 4 bases and J 4 bases; nucleotides not matched to a gene: 2.

This clonotype was recorded a few times. V is TRBV29-1 and J is TRBJ2-7; TRBD1 is a possible D gene (5 bases). With 7 bases removed from V and 7 bases from J, the gap between germline ends came to 26 bases. The CDR3 runs 15 residues. In germline, CDR1 is SQVTM, CDR2 ANQGSEA. Here the CDR3 DNA reads TGCAGCGCAAGGGGTACGGCTACGTCTGGGTATGAGCAGTACTTC. Its translation: CSARGTATSGYEQYF.

This clonotype came up a few times. CDR3 DNA: TGTGCCAGCAGTGAGCCACCCCTCCACTTT. Translating it yields CASSEPPLHF. The chain recombines TRBV6-1 with TRBJ1-6; D gene ambiguous. CDR3 length: 10 amino acids. Germline CDR1 reads MNHNS; CDR2 reads SASEGT. V lost 3 bases and J 11 bases, leaving 2 bases between the germline ends.

This clonotype was counted once. One base separates it from a far larger clone, so it is likely a read error. The chain recombines TRBV6-1 with TRBJ2-2; the D gene is possibly TRBD2 (5 bases). The germline V gene encodes CDR1 MNHNS and CDR2 SASEGT. This CDR3 is built from 13 residues. The CDR3 spells CASSGGNAGELFF. The CDR3 DNA sequence: TGTGCCAGCAGTGGAGGGAACGCCGGGGAGCTGTTTTTT.